This record covers a single TCR beta chain. This clonotype was picked up a small number of times. This clone's antigen is unknown. There are no base qualities to consult, and no much larger clone falls within one base. This entry comes from a study of T-cell reconstitution after alpha-beta-depleted transplantation in children (dated by TCRdb to 2016 to 2017). General notes on the study: The study quantitatively tracked T-cell immune reconstitution after TCRalphabeta/CD19-depleted allogeneic hematopoietic cell transplantation in children using TCR repertoire profiling. The paper's findings and limits, for the study overall: The high TCRbeta diversity at day 60 in some patients was ascribed to recipient T cells and intrathymic progenitors that had survived conditioning. The frequencies of hyperexpanded clones fell over the following months, and after one year, T-cell counts and TCRbeta diversity were mostly attributed to newly produced T cells. About two months after transplant, the apparently early recovery of alphabetaT-cell counts reportedly depended on just several hundred clones that had expanded rapidly and came from non-depleted graft cells.

The treatment or condition label corresponds to: allogeneic hematopoietic cell transplantation with graft depleted of TCRalphabeta T cells and CD19 B cells. The transplant recipients were children given TCRalphabeta/CD19-depleted allogeneic hematopoietic cell grafts. Based on the germline V gene, the CDR1 and CDR2 sequences are MDHEN and SYDVKM. Trimming takes 3 bases from V and 4 bases from J, and the germline ends sit 14 bases apart. Taken from cysteine to phenylalanine, the CDR3 has 15 residues. The kept DNA is CDR3 alone, 45 bases in frame from the first base. Libraries were constructed by PCR. The instrument was an Illumina HiSeq 2500. TCR library preparation used molecular barcoding, with unique molecular identifiers applied to normalize quantification of the TCRbeta repertoire. In-frame beta chains were kept once TCRdb had trimmed the public reads at Q25 with fastp and called clones with MiXCR. Here each entry gathers all rows of one CDR3 protein and keeps the most common genes and DNA. This sample is represented by 610,000 or so distinct CDR3 sequences; 20% to 30% of them were singletons. Of the sample, 30% to 45% falls within the top ten clones.

The sequence is built from TRBV28 and TRBJ2-3; a tentative D call is TRBD2 (6 bases match). The sequenced sample was PBMCs, obtained before TCRalphabeta/CD19-depleted stem cell transplant. This TCR came from a boy less than two years old with Wiskott-Aldrich syndrome, due to receive a stem cell transplant. CDR3 sequence: CASSFGRDQPDTQYF. The DNA reads as follows: TGTGCCAGCAGTTTTGGGCGGGACCAGCCAGATACGCAGTATTTT.